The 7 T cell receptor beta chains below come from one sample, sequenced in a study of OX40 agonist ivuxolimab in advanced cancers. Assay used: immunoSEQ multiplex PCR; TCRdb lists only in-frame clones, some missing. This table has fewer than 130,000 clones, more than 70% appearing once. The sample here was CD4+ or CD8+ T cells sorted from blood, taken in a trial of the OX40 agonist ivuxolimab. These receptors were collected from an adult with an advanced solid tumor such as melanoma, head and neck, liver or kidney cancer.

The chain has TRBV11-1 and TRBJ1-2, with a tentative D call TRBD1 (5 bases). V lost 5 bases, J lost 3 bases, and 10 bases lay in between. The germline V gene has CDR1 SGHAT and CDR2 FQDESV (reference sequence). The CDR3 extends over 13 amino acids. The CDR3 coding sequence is TGTGCCAGCAGCACGACAGCGGACTATGGCTACACCTTC. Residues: CASSTTADYGYTF.

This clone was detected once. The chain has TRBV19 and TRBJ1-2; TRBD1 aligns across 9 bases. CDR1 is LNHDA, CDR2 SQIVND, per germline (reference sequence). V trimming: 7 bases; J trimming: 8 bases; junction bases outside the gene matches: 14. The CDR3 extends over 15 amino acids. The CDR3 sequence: CASTPGQGTSRGYTF. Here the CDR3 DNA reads TGTGCCAGTACCCCCGGACAGGGGACAAGTAGAGGCTACACCTTC.

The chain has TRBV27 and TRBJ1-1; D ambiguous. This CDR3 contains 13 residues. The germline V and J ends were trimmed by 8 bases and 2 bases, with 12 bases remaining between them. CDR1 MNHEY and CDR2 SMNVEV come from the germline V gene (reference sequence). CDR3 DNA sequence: TGTGCCAGCGGAGCCCGAATAAACACTGAAGCTTTCTTT. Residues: CASGARINTEAFF.

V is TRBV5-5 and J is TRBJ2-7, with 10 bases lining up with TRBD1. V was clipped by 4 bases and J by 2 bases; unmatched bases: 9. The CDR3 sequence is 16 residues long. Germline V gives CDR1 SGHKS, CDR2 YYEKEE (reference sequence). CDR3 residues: CASSLRQGADTYEQYF. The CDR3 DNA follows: TGTGCCAGCAGCCTAAGACAGGGGGCCGATACCTACGAGCAGTACTTC.

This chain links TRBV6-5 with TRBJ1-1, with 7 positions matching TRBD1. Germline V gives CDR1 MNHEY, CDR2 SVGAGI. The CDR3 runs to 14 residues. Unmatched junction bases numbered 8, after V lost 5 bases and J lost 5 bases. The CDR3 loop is CASSVRQGRTEAFF. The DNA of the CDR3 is TGTGCCAGCAGTGTCCGACAGGGTAGGACTGAAGCTTTCTTT.

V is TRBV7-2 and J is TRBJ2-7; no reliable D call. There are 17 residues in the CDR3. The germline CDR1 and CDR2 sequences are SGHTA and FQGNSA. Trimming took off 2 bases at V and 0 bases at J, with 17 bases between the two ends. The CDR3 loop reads CASSLRIGKSSSYEQYF. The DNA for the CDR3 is TGTGCCAGCAGCTTACGTATAGGCAAATCAAGCTCCTACGAGCAGTACTTC.

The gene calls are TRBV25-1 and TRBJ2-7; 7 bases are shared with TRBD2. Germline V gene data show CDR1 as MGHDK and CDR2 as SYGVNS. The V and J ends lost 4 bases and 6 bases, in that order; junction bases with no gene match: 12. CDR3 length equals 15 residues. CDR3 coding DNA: TGTGCCAGCAGTGCCCCCGAGGGTAGACTAGCCGAGCAGTACTTC. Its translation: CASSAPEGRLAEQYF.